This T cell receptor beta chain was observed in a study of shared T cell receptors in the human thymus. This clone was found a few times. CDR1 SGHRS and CDR2 YFSETQ come from the germline V gene. CDR3 length: 16 amino acids. With V trimmed by 1 base and J by 4 bases, 3 bases remained unmatched. Only in-frame clones appear in the TCRdb table, and some are missing; sequencing was by immunoSEQ multiplex PCR. Seen here are more than 550,000 clones, approximately 85% observed once, and the top ten hold 0.008% to 0.011%. This same sample was also part of a study on human thymus T cells.

Sequenced material: thymocytes. The source of this sequence is a girl under three years old with a congenital heart defect. This rearrangement joins TRBV5-1 to TRBJ2-4, with 12 bases aligning to TRBD2. The CDR3 region is CASSLRTSGAKNIQYF. As DNA, the CDR3 is TGCGCCAGCAGCTTGAGGACTAGCGGGGCAAAAAACATTCAGTACTTC. The full variable domain, with the rest looked up from reference TRBV5-1 and TRBJ2-4, is KAGVTQTPRYLIKTRGQQVTLSCSPISGHRSVSWYQQTPGQGLQFLFEYFSETQRNKGNFPGRFSGRQFSNSRSEMNVSTLELGDSALYLCASSLRTSGAKNIQYFGAGTRLSVL.